The T cell receptor (beta chain) under discussion was sequenced for a study of beta chain features in type 1 diabetes. There are 13 residues in the CDR3. Germline V gives CDR1 SGDLS, CDR2 YYNGEE. The junction had 3 bases not matched to a gene; V was cut back by 2 bases and J by 10 bases. Sequencing targeted expressed TCRB transcripts, as all isolated RNA had been reverse transcribed. Method: immunoSEQ multiplex PCR; TCRdb's copy keeps in-frame clones and lacks some. Of fewer than 200,000 clones in the sample, 10% to 15% were seen once. This clone was counted many times. Sequenced input: central memory CD4+ T cells from blood. The TCR originated in a woman aged 18-30 years in good health. V is TRBV9 and J is TRBJ1-4, with 9 bases lining up with TRBD1. CDR3 nucleotides: TGTGCCAGCAGCGTCACGACAGGGGGAAAACTGTTTTTT. It translates to CASSVTTGGKLFF.